Shown below are 18 T cell receptor beta chains from a single sample sequenced in a study of blood T cells in healthy people across ages. Combining a sample-barcoded 5' primer with a J-beta primer mix, a second PCR ran for roughly 7 to 11 cycles. Each CDR3 protein is one row after TCRdb ran MiXCR on the 5' RACE reads. Of fewer than 800,000 distinct CDR3 sequences listed, 45% to 50% are singletons. The sequencing sample was made of blood. All receptors come from a woman between 55 and 75 years old in good health.

This clonotype was detected only a few times. This chain links TRBV4-3 with TRBJ2-3, with a possible D match to TRBD1 (6 bases). Trimming pared 1 base from V and 1 base from J, leaving 12 bases between. Per germline, CDR1 LGHNA and CDR2 YSLEER. This CDR3 has 16 amino acids. The DNA for the CDR3 is TGCGCCAGCAGCCAAGTTACAGGGTCCCGCACAGATACGCAGTATTTT. It is translated as CASSQVTGSRTDTQYF.

Turning to this clonotype: The missing conserved phenylalanine or tryptophan at the end of this CDR3 makes a read error likely. The gene calls are TRBV12-3 or TRBV12-4 and TRBJ2-3, with D perhaps matching TRBD1 (5 bases). CDR3 size: 16 residues. Trimming left V 4 bases short and J 3 bases short, with 17 bases between. The CDR3, as DNA: TGTGCCAGCAGTTCTTACAGGCCTACCTCAACAGATACGCAGTATGTT. It encodes CASSSYRPTSTDTQYV.

The table lists this clonotype with a few counts. The chain uses TRBV5-1 and TRBJ2-1, with 9 nucleotides matching TRBD2. CDR1 is SGHRS, CDR2 YFSETQ, per germline. The CDR3 runs to 15 residues. Trimming at V came to 4 bases and at J to 1 base, leaving 3 bases not matched to a gene. The CDR3, as DNA: TGCGCCAGCAGCCCTAGCGGGGAATCCTACAATGAGCAGTTCTTC. This sequence encodes CASSPSGESYNEQFF.

This clonotype has more than one count but fewer than ten. The genes are TRBV6-2 or TRBV6-3 and TRBJ2-1, with 7 bases lining up with TRBD2. The CDR3 runs to 13 residues. V dropped 6 bases and J dropped 8; count of bases not matched to a gene: 7. Looked up from germline, CDR1 is MNHEY and CDR2 is SVGEGT. The CDR3 nucleotides read TGTGCCAGCAGGAGACTGGGAGGGGATGAGCAGTTCTTC. Translation gives CASRRLGGDEQFF.

CDR3 amino acids: CSALGLAGDLYNEQFF. CDR3 coding DNA: TGCAGTGCCCTGGGACTAGCGGGAGACCTCTACAATGAGCAGTTCTTC. V is TRBV20-1 and J is TRBJ2-1, with TRBD2 matching over 14 bases. The length of the CDR3 is 16 residues. V lost 6 bases and J lost 3; bases outside the gene matches: 7. Per the germline V gene, CDR1 is DFQATT and CDR2 is SNEGSKA (reference sequence).

The rearrangement uses TRBV5-1 and TRBJ2-3; D remains ambiguous. Germline CDR1 is SGHRS and CDR2 is YFSETQ. Deletions cut 0 bases from V and 1 base from J, with 12 bases between. The CDR3 covers 16 residues. The CDR3 nucleotides read TGCGCCAGCAGCTTGGTATCCGGAGTCGGCACAGATACGCAGTATTTT. This encodes CASSLVSGVGTDTQYF.

The chain is built from TRBV15 and TRBJ2-7; 9 bases agree with TRBD1. The germline V gene has CDR1 LNHNV and CDR2 YYDKDF (reference sequence). With V trimmed by 1 base and J by 4 bases, 5 bases remained unmatched. The CDR3 runs 15 residues. CDR3 nucleotide sequence: TGTGCCACCAGCAGAGGGACAGGGGAAGGTTACGAGCAGTACTTC. Translated: CATSRGTGEGYEQYF.

Ten or more counts support this clonotype. The chain couples TRBV5-1 to TRBJ2-7; 14 positions agree with TRBD2. Germline CDR1 SGHRS, CDR2 YFSETQ. The J segment lost 7 bases and the V segment lost 3 bases, leaving 9 bases of the junction unmatched. This CDR3 has 16 amino acids. The CDR3 is CASSSGTSGRVGEQYF. CDR3 coding DNA: TGCGCCAGCAGCTCCGGGACTAGCGGGAGAGTTGGGGAGCAGTACTTC.

This chain joins TRBV12-5 and TRBJ2-3; a possible D gene is TRBD2 (5 bases). Germline lookup yields CDR1 LGHNT and CDR2 FRNRAP. The germline V and J ends were trimmed by 0 bases and 3 bases, with 7 bases remaining between them. The CDR3 covers 14 residues. The CDR3 loop is CASGLVPGTDTQYF. The DNA of the CDR3 is TGTGCTAGTGGTTTGGTACCGGGGACAGATACGCAGTATTTT.

The chain couples TRBV7-2 to TRBJ2-1; 14 bases align to TRBD2. Looked up from germline, CDR1 is SGHTA and CDR2 is FQGNSA. The V gene end was trimmed by 4 bases and the J gene end by 7 bases; junction bases not matched to a gene: 12. The CDR3 runs 18 residues. CDR3 DNA sequence: TGTGCCAGCAGCTCATTCGGGACTAGCGGGAGATATGAAAATGAGCAGTTCTTC. Amino acids: CASSSFGTSGRYENEQFF.

The CDR3 nucleotides are TGCAGTGCGCCGGGACAGGGAGTGGGAGAGACCCAGTACTTC. Encoded protein: CSAPGQGVGETQYF. J is TRBJ2-5 and V is TRBV20-1, with 9 bases lining up with TRBD1. The V segment lost 6 bases and the J segment 4 bases; nucleotides outside the gene matches: 9. This CDR3 is built from 14 residues. Looked up from germline, CDR1 is DFQATT and CDR2 is SNEGSKA (reference sequence).

This clonotype has ten or more counts. The gene calls are TRBV7-3 and TRBJ2-3; 7 bases agree with TRBD2. This CDR3 has 16 amino acids. Per the germline V gene, CDR1 is SGHTA and CDR2 is FQGTGA. With V trimmed by 3 bases and J by 5 bases, 11 bases remained unmatched. The DNA of the CDR3 is TGTGCCAGCAGCTTGGGGGAGGGACTCGGAGGAGATACGCAGTATTTT. Translation gives CASSLGEGLGGDTQYF. Complete variable domain (other parts from reference TRBV7-3 and TRBJ2-3): GAGVSQTPSNKVTEKGKYVELRCDPISGHTALYWYRQSLGQGPEFLIYFQGTGAADDSGLPNDRFFAVRPEGSVSTLKIQRTERGDSAVYLCASSLGEGLGGDTQYFGPGTRLTVL.

Turning to this clonotype: This may be a read error: a much more frequent sequence differs by one nucleotide. The V call is TRBV28, the J call TRBJ2-3; D possibly corresponds to TRBD1 (6 bases). The length of the CDR3 is 13 residues. Per germline, CDR1 MDHEN and CDR2 SYDVKM. CDR3 sequence reads: CAGSRTGLDTQYF. CDR3 in DNA: TGTGCCGGCAGTAGAACAGGGTTAGATACGCAGTATTTT.

This clonotype was detected only a few times. This CDR3 reads CASSYRATSAETQYF. For the CDR3, the DNA is TGTGCCAGCAGTTACAGAGCTACTAGTGCGGAGACCCAGTACTTC. The gene calls are TRBV6-2 or TRBV6-3 and TRBJ2-5; the D gene is possibly TRBD2 (5 bases). The CDR3 runs 15 residues. Between the trimmed V and J ends, which lost 2 bases and 5 bases, there was a span of 15 bases. Per the germline V gene, CDR1 is MNHEY and CDR2 is SVGEGT.

This chain links TRBV7-2 with TRBJ2-5, with no clear D. This CDR3 has 15 residues. CDR1 is SGHTA, CDR2 FQGNSA, per germline. The ends were cut back, 2 bases at V and 1 base at J, with 11 bases in the middle. CDR3 residues: CASSLNSRRQETQYF. The CDR3 region has the DNA TGTGCCAGCAGCTTAAATTCCCGACGCCAAGAGACCCAGTACTTC.

The genes are TRBV5-1 and TRBJ2-1, with TRBD1 identical over 7 bases. The germline CDR1 and CDR2 sequences are SGHRS and YFSETQ. CDR3 length: 15 residues. Trimming at V came to 0 bases and at J to 8 bases, leaving 8 bases not matched to a gene. The CDR3 DNA sequence: TGCGCCAGCAGCTTGGGAGGACAGGTAATCGATGAGCAGTTCTTC. Its translation: CASSLGGQVIDEQFF.

The chain links TRBV6-2 or TRBV6-3 to TRBJ2-4, with D possibly being TRBD1 or TRBD2 (5 bases each). The end of the DNA fits TRBJ2-7 better, so the J call may be wrong. The CDR3 extends over 13 amino acids. CDR1 is MNHEY and CDR2 is SVGEGT in the germline V gene. The CDR3 DNA follows: TGTGCCACCGCGACTGGGACCTCCTACGAGCAGTACTTC. Its protein is CATATGTSYEQYF.

V and J are TRBV20-1 and TRBJ1-1, with D tentatively TRBD1 (5 bases). Trimming stripped 3 bases from V and 6 bases from J, with 11 bases between. This CDR3 has 12 amino acids. Germline V CDR1 and CDR2: DFQATT, SNEGSKA (reference sequence). The CDR3 loop reads CSARKRGPEAFF. CDR3 in DNA: TGCAGTGCTAGGAAACGGGGCCCTGAAGCTTTCTTT.